This TCR beta chain emerged from a study of identical twins (dated by TCRdb to the mid-2010s). About the investigation overall: The study deep-sequenced TCR alpha and beta repertoires from monozygotic twins, unrelated adults of various ages and cord blood to test whether fetal clonotypes persist. To rule out contamination, replicate twin experiments were performed at different times with different library preparation protocols.

This clonotype was observed a few times. There is no known antigen for this receptor. Base quality data are lacking; no much larger clone is found one base away. For this chain, trimming is 4 bases at the V end and 0 bases at the J end, and the number of junction bases without a gene match is 14. The CDR3 numbers 18 residues from cysteine through phenylalanine. Of the read, only the CDR3 DNA is kept; its 54 bases are in frame from base 1. CDR1 and CDR2 (SGHRS, YFSETQ) derive from the germline V gene. The investigation overall reported the following: Fewer insertions were carried by abundant cord blood beta clonotypes; a weaker similar trend was observed in young adult naive repertoires, while no such trend was observed in memory repertoires. Zero-insertion analyses could be partly confounded by invariant T cells such as MAIT and iNKT, although diverse VJ usage argued against such confounding for most clonotypes. Compared with coincidental sharing between unrelated individuals, an excess of low generation-probability sequences was observed among out-of-frame TCR alpha sequences shared between twins. Recombination models systematically underestimated out-of-frame TCR alpha sharing in monozygotic twins but agreed with sharing between unrelated individuals. A weaker excess of twin sharing was found in beta out-of-frame sequences because the signal-to-noise ratio was lowered by fewer shared sequences. Because the same donors could not be followed over many years, the conclusions depended on cross-sectional statistical analysis.

Only healthy Caucasian donors were included. The researchers also sequenced three unrelated adults who were not twins: a male aged 18 to 29, a male aged 50 to 60, and a female aged 50 to 60. Miltenyi CD45RO+ enrichment and human naive T-cell isolation kits were used to isolate memory (CD45RO+) and naive T cells from PBMC. Library preparation used 5' RACE. TCRdb shows the sequencer as Illumina HiSeq 2000. Template switching added a universal primer binding site, and the final cDNA carried a unique molecular identifier that allowed TCR cDNA molecules to be counted accurately. Specific primers in the conserved constant-segment region were used to synthesize first-strand cDNA for the TCR alpha and beta chains. Each cDNA library was double barcoded, with a SMART-Mk sample barcode plus Illumina barcodes, to control for contamination. Two successive PCR steps introduced TruSeq adapter sequences along with Illumina sample barcodes. The TCR alpha and beta cDNA libraries were sequenced on the Illumina HiSeq platform using custom primers. Processing in the source paper ran as follows. Unique molecular identifiers were extracted from raw reads with MiGEC, and CDR3 positions were determined with MiXCR. For each individual, recombination models were inferred using an EM algorithm with the repgenHMM and IGoR tools. The tcR package in R was used for shared clonotype analysis, with sharing normalized by the product of cloneset sizes. To study raw recombination free of thymic and clonal selection effects, out-of-frame nonproductive sequences were analyzed. TCRdb passed the public sequencing reads through fastp at Q25 and MiXCR, retaining productive beta sequences. Rows are unified per CDR3 protein, each entry keeping the most common DNA and genes. The V and J calls shown here were made by TCRdb, not taken from the authors' results. The sample table holds a few hundred thousand distinct CDR3 sequences, of which roughly 10% were seen once. The top ten clonotypes cover 7.5% to 9.5% of the sample.

The receptor was derived from a woman aged 50 to 60 in good health. This chain joins TRBV5-1 to TRBJ1-1; 8 bases in the junction line up with TRBD1. Sequences were obtained from naive T cells sorted from blood. The cell subset or site label here, explained by the study, means: cells isolated with a human naive T-cell isolation kit. The base sequence is TGCGCCAGCAGCCGGGAAGCAGGGGGCCGCCGCATGAACACTGAAGCTTTCTTT. It translates as CASSREAGGRRMNTEAFF.